This TCR beta chain is from a study of blood T cell repertoires in COVID-19. Here immunoSEQ multiplex PCR was the method, and the copy in TCRdb shows in-frame clones only, minus some. The sample contains hundreds of thousands of clones, around 84% of which appear only once. Germline-derived CDR1 and CDR2 are LGHNA and YSLEER. The V end was cut by 0 bases, the J end by 2 bases, with 13 bases between. The CDR3 totals 16 residues. The participants were between about 18 and 100 years old and came from about two dozen US areas. Input material: PBMCs or T cells enriched from blood (not recorded which). The chain employs TRBV4-3 and TRBJ1-2; perhaps TRBD1 as D (6 bases). The TCR was taken from a woman aged 25 to 45 who had been exposed to COVID-19. Here the CDR3 reads CASSQDFMQGNYGYTF. In DNA form, the CDR3 reads TGCGCCAGCAGCCAAGATTTCATGCAGGGGAACTATGGCTACACCTTC.